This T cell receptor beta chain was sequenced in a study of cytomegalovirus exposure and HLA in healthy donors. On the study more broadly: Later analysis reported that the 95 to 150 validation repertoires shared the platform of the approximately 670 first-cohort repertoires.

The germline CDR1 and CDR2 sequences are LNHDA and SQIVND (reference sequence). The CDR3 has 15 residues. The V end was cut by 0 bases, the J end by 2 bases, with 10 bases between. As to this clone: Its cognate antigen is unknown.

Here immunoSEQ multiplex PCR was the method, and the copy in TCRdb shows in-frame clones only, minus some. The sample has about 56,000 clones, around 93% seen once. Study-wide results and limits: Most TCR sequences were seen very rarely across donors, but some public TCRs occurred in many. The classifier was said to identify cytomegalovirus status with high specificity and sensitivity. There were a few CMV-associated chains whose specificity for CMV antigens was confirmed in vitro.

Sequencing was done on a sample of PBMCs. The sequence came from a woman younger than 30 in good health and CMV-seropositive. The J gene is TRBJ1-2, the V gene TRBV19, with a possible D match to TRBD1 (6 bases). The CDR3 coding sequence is TGTGCCAGTAGTATAGATCAAGACAGGAACTATGGCTACACCTTC. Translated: CASSIDQDRNYGYTF.